Listed below are T cell receptor beta chains from one sample, sequenced in a study of cytomegalovirus exposure and HLA in healthy donors. Profiled with immunoSEQ multiplex PCR; TCRdb holds only in-frame clones, not every one. The sample includes about 140,000 clones, approximately 84% of them seen just once. The sample was PBMCs. These receptors all stem from a woman aged 25 to 39 in good health and CMV-seronegative. CDR3s include the opening cysteine and the closing phenylalanine or tryptophan. D genes are given only for firm matches. Size tells how often a clone was seen (once, few, many) or the class of an expanded clone, and some rows leave it out.

j_gene: TRBJ1-2
v_gene: TRBV7-9
abundance: few
d_gene: .
CDR3nt: TGTGCCAGCATCCCCGCGGGAGGCGGCTATGGCTACACCTTC
CDR3aa: CASIPAGGGYGYTF

j_gene: TRBJ1-2
v_gene: TRBV27
abundance: .
d_gene: .
CDR3nt: TGTGCCAGCAGTTTTAATAGGGGTGGCGGCTACACCTTC
CDR3aa: CASSFNRGGGYTF

j_gene: TRBJ2-3
v_gene: TRBV5-1
abundance: .
d_gene: TRBD2
CDR3nt: TGCGCCAGCAGCTTCCGGTGGGGACTAGCGGGGAGCACTAGCACAGATACGCAGTATTTT
CDR3aa: CASSFRWGLAGSTSTDTQYF

j_gene: TRBJ1-1
v_gene: TRBV9
abundance: .
d_gene: TRBD1
CDR3nt: TGTGCCAGCAGCTTAATAACACAGGACAGGGAAGCTTTCTTT
CDR3aa: CASSLITQDREAFF

j_gene: TRBJ2-7
v_gene: TRBV29-1
abundance: .
d_gene: .
CDR3nt: TGCAGCGTAGGGGGGTCGGGGGGCAGGGGCCTCAGCTCCTACGAGCAGTACTTC
CDR3aa: CSVGGSGGRGLSSYEQYF

j_gene: TRBJ2-7
v_gene: TRBV4-2
abundance: few
d_gene: TRBD2
CDR3nt: TGTGCCAGCAGCCAAGATGCTAGCGGGGGTCTCATGCGGTACTTC
CDR3aa: CASSQDASGGLMRYF

j_gene: TRBJ1-1
v_gene: TRBV7-2
abundance: few
d_gene: .
CDR3nt: TGTGCCAGCACCGTAAGGAGGACTGAAGCTTTCTTT
CDR3aa: CASTVRRTEAFF

j_gene: TRBJ1-4
v_gene: TRBV5-6
abundance: .
d_gene: .
CDR3nt: TGTGCCAGCAGCTTTAGGAGGGCGACTCTGACTAATGAAAAACTGTTTTTT
CDR3aa: CASSFRRATLTNEKLFF

j_gene: TRBJ2-3
v_gene: TRBV18
abundance: .
d_gene: .
CDR3nt: TGTGCCAGCTCACCAGGTCGAGGTGAGACAGAAACAGATACGCAGTATTTT
CDR3aa: CASSPGRGETETDTQYF

j_gene: TRBJ2-5
v_gene: TRBV7-6
abundance: .
d_gene: TRBD1
CDR3nt: TGTGCCAGCAGCTCCCTGGGACAGTGGGATCGAGAGACCCAGTACTTC
CDR3aa: CASSSLGQWDRETQYF

j_gene: TRBJ2-7
v_gene: TRBV27
abundance: .
d_gene: TRBD2
CDR3nt: TGTGCCAGCAGTCCAAGCGGGGGAGCCGGTTACGAGCAGTACTTC
CDR3aa: CASSPSGGAGYEQYF

j_gene: TRBJ2-4
v_gene: TRBV7-2
abundance: few
d_gene: .
CDR3nt: TGTGCCAGTCGCGAAGGCGCCTGGGGCCAAAACATTCAGTACTTC
CDR3aa: CASREGAWGQNIQYF

j_gene: TRBJ2-3
v_gene: TRBV6-6
abundance: .
d_gene: .
CDR3nt: TGTGCCAGCAGTCCCGGGACATCCCATACGCAGTATTTT
CDR3aa: CASSPGTSHTQYF

j_gene: TRBJ2-5
v_gene: TRBV6-6
abundance: .
d_gene: TRBD2
CDR3nt: TGTGCCAGCAGTCAACTAGCGGGGGGGCCTCTAGAGACCCAGTACTTC
CDR3aa: CASSQLAGGPLETQYF

j_gene: TRBJ2-5
v_gene: TRBV19
abundance: .
d_gene: .
CDR3nt: TGTGCCAGTAGTATACGAGGGGGGGAAGAGACCCAGTACTTC
CDR3aa: CASSIRGGEETQYF

j_gene: TRBJ1-1
v_gene: TRBV15
abundance: .
d_gene: TRBD1
CDR3nt: TGTGCCACCAGCGGAGCGGGACAGGCTAACACTGAAGCTTTCTTT
CDR3aa: CATSGAGQANTEAFF

j_gene: TRBJ2-2
v_gene: TRBV10-1
abundance: .
d_gene: .
CDR3nt: TGCGCCAGCAGTGACAGGGACACCGGGGAGCTGTTTTTT
CDR3aa: CASSDRDTGELFF

j_gene: TRBJ2-7
v_gene: TRBV5-8
abundance: .
d_gene: .
CDR3nt: TGTGCCAGCAGCCGTACTGACGAGCAGTACTTC
CDR3aa: CASSRTDEQYF

j_gene: TRBJ1-1
v_gene: TRBV6-5
abundance: few
d_gene: .
CDR3nt: TGTGCCAGCAGTTACGTTTCAGGGGCCCCTGAAGCTTTCTTT
CDR3aa: CASSYVSGAPEAFF

j_gene: TRBJ1-1
v_gene: TRBV5-1
abundance: .
d_gene: .
CDR3nt: TGCGCCAGCGCAGGGACTCCCGGGAACACTGAAGCTTTCTTT
CDR3aa: CASAGTPGNTEAFF

j_gene: TRBJ1-3
v_gene: TRBV28
abundance: .
d_gene: .
CDR3nt: TGTGCCAGCAGTTCCAACTCTGGAAACACCATATATTTT
CDR3aa: CASSSNSGNTIYF

j_gene: TRBJ1-1
v_gene: TRBV7-6
abundance: .
d_gene: .
CDR3nt: TGTGCCAGCAGCTTAGCCCCTGCGACGGGATGGGCTGAAGCTTTCTTT
CDR3aa: CASSLAPATGWAEAFF

j_gene: TRBJ2-2
v_gene: TRBV23-1
abundance: .
d_gene: TRBD1
CDR3nt: TGCGCCAGCAGTCAATCCCGGGACAGTTCGAACACCGGGGAGCTGTTTTTT
CDR3aa: CASSQSRDSSNTGELFF

j_gene: TRBJ2-5
v_gene: TRBV5-1
abundance: .
d_gene: .
CDR3nt: TGCGCCAGCAGCTTGGGGGTTAATAGGGGAAAGACCCAGTACTTC
CDR3aa: CASSLGVNRGKTQYF

j_gene: TRBJ2-1
v_gene: TRBV7-3
abundance: few
d_gene: .
CDR3nt: TGTGCCAGCAGCCCCGGACAGCCGGCCTACAATGAGCAGTTCTTC
CDR3aa: CASSPGQPAYNEQFF

j_gene: TRBJ2-7
v_gene: TRBV18
abundance: .
d_gene: TRBD2
CDR3nt: TGTGCCAGCTCACAGACTAGCGGGGGGGCCTACGAGCAGTACTTC
CDR3aa: CASSQTSGGAYEQYF

j_gene: TRBJ1-2
v_gene: TRBV12-5
abundance: .
d_gene: TRBD1
CDR3nt: TGTGCTAGTGGCCGGGACAGGGAGTTCTATGGCTACACCTTC
CDR3aa: CASGRDREFYGYTF

j_gene: TRBJ2-5
v_gene: TRBV28
abundance: once
d_gene: .
CDR3nt: TGTGCCAGCAGAGAAACCCTCGGAGAGACCCAGTACTTC
CDR3aa: CASRETLGETQYF

j_gene: TRBJ1-4
v_gene: TRBV29-1
abundance: few
d_gene: .
CDR3nt: TGCAGCATCAGGGTATCTAATGAAAAACTGTTTTTT
CDR3aa: CSIRVSNEKLFF

j_gene: TRBJ2-3
v_gene: TRBV29-1
abundance: .
d_gene: .
CDR3nt: TGCAGCGTTGGAGGGCTAGCTTTCACAGATACGCAGTATTTT
CDR3aa: CSVGGLAFTDTQYF

j_gene: TRBJ2-3
v_gene: TRBV7-9
abundance: .
d_gene: TRBD2
CDR3nt: TGTGCCAGCAGCAGAGGGACTAGCGCCACAGATACGCAGTATTTT
CDR3aa: CASSRGTSATDTQYF

j_gene: TRBJ2-7
v_gene: TRBV2
abundance: .
d_gene: .
CDR3nt: TGTGCCAGCACGAGGAGAGGGCGTACCTACGAGCAGTACTTC
CDR3aa: CASTRRGRTYEQYF

j_gene: TRBJ2-3
v_gene: TRBV5-1
abundance: .
d_gene: .
CDR3nt: TGCGCCAGCAGCTTGGGGGGGCTAGCGGGCACAGATACGCAGTATTTT
CDR3aa: CASSLGGLAGTDTQYF

j_gene: TRBJ1-6
v_gene: TRBV5-1
abundance: .
d_gene: .
CDR3nt: TGCGCCAGCAGCTTGGGGTTGTACGGAGATTCACCCCTCCACTTT
CDR3aa: CASSLGLYGDSPLHF

j_gene: TRBJ1-2
v_gene: TRBV5-4
abundance: .
d_gene: .
CDR3nt: TGTGCCAGCAGCTTGTCGTCGGCTAACTATGGCTACACCTTC
CDR3aa: CASSLSSANYGYTF

j_gene: TRBJ1-4
v_gene: TRBV27
abundance: once
d_gene: .
CDR3nt: TGTGCCAGCAGTTTATTTATGGGGGGAGAAAAACTGTTTTTT
CDR3aa: CASSLFMGGEKLFF

j_gene: TRBJ2-7
v_gene: TRBV19
abundance: .
d_gene: .
CDR3nt: TGTGCCAGTAGTATGAGCGGTCCCAACTACGAGCAGTACTTC
CDR3aa: CASSMSGPNYEQYF

j_gene: TRBJ1-1
v_gene: TRBV19
abundance: .
d_gene: .
CDR3nt: TGTGCCAGTAGGCAATATGCGACTGAAGCTTTCTTT
CDR3aa: CASRQYATEAFF

j_gene: TRBJ1-1
v_gene: TRBV2
abundance: .
d_gene: .
CDR3nt: TGTGCCAGCAAGGGGGGGGGAAAGACTGAAGCTTTCTTT
CDR3aa: CASKGGGKTEAFF

j_gene: TRBJ1-2
v_gene: TRBV28
abundance: .
d_gene: .
CDR3nt: TGTGCCAGCAGTTTACAGGGTAGGCGCTTTAACTATGGCTACACCTTC
CDR3aa: CASSLQGRRFNYGYTF

j_gene: TRBJ1-4
v_gene: TRBV5-4
abundance: .
d_gene: .
CDR3nt: TGTGCCAGCAGCGGGAGTGCAACTAATGAAAAACTGTTTTTT
CDR3aa: CASSGSATNEKLFF

j_gene: TRBJ2-7
v_gene: TRBV18
abundance: once
d_gene: TRBD2
CDR3nt: TGTGCCAGCTCACCAAGGGAGGGGAGGGGCAGCTCCTACGAGCAGTACTTC
CDR3aa: CASSPREGRGSSYEQYF

j_gene: TRBJ2-3
v_gene: TRBV11-2
abundance: .
d_gene: TRBD2
CDR3nt: TGTGCCAGCAGCTTGCGGGGGGGCTTAGCAGATACGCAGTATTTT
CDR3aa: CASSLRGGLADTQYF

j_gene: TRBJ1-3
v_gene: TRBV15
abundance: .
d_gene: .
CDR3nt: TGTGCCACCAGCAGAGCGGGGGGCACTGGAAACACCATATATTTT
CDR3aa: CATSRAGGTGNTIYF

j_gene: TRBJ1-1
v_gene: TRBV28
abundance: .
d_gene: .
CDR3nt: TGTGCCAGCAGTTTATTACGGACAGCGAGCACTGAAGCTTTCTTT
CDR3aa: CASSLLRTASTEAFF

j_gene: TRBJ2-7
v_gene: TRBV6-5
abundance: .
d_gene: .
CDR3nt: TGTGCCAGCAGTTACGAAGTTCTCGGGGGCGAGCAGTACTTC
CDR3aa: CASSYEVLGGEQYF

j_gene: TRBJ1-4
v_gene: TRBV5-4
abundance: .
d_gene: .
CDR3nt: TGTGCCAGCAGCTTGCGGCCAGGAGGTAATGAAAAACTGTTTTTT
CDR3aa: CASSLRPGGNEKLFF

j_gene: TRBJ2-7
v_gene: TRBV7-6
abundance: .
d_gene: TRBD1
CDR3nt: TGTGCCAGCAGCTTAGCTCCTAGGGGGACAGGAAGCTACGAGCAGTACTTC
CDR3aa: CASSLAPRGTGSYEQYF

j_gene: TRBJ2-5
v_gene: TRBV30
abundance: .
d_gene: TRBD2
CDR3nt: TGTGCCTTGCAGACCGGGACTAAGTACCAAGAGACCCAGTACTTC
CDR3aa: CALQTGTKYQETQYF

j_gene: TRBJ1-6
v_gene: TRBV11-2
abundance: many
d_gene: TRBD1
CDR3nt: TGTGCCAGCAGCTACGGACAGGGGGCTCATCTCCCCCTCCACTTT
CDR3aa: CASSYGQGAHLPLHF

j_gene: TRBJ1-3
v_gene: TRBV5-4
abundance: .
d_gene: .
CDR3nt: TGTGCCAGCAGTTACGACAACTCTGGAAACACCATATATTTT
CDR3aa: CASSYDNSGNTIYF

j_gene: TRBJ2-3
v_gene: TRBV4-3
abundance: .
d_gene: .
CDR3nt: TGCGCCAGCAGCCAAGATTGGTCCGGTTCACGCTCGGTGACAGATACGCAGTATTTT
CDR3aa: CASSQDWSGSRSVTDTQYF

j_gene: TRBJ1-1
v_gene: TRBV20-1
abundance: few
d_gene: .
CDR3nt: TGCAGTGCTCGGAAAAAACGGGAGGCTTTCTTT
CDR3aa: CSARKKREAFF

j_gene: TRBJ2-3
v_gene: TRBV9
abundance: .
d_gene: TRBD1
CDR3nt: TGTGCCAGCAGCGTAGGACAGGGGGCGCACGCAGATACGCAGTATTTT
CDR3aa: CASSVGQGAHADTQYF

j_gene: TRBJ1-4
v_gene: TRBV7-6
abundance: .
d_gene: .
CDR3nt: TGTGCCAGCACCAAAGAGGGAGAAAAACTGTTTTTT
CDR3aa: CASTKEGEKLFF